Given below is one T cell receptor (beta chain) in context. Enrolled through a virtual design, the participants were between roughly 18 and 89 years of age and came from 24 US areas. This entry is derived from a study of blood T cell repertoires in COVID-19. On the study more broadly: Whether acute or convalescent, the COVID-19 samples came from the United States, Italy and Spain.

This table comes from immunoSEQ multiplex PCR, and its TCRdb copy is limited to in-frame clones, with some not included. The data hold over 130,000 clones, with approximately 87% observed a single time. V was shortened by 5 bases and J by 6 bases, with 13 bases between the two germline ends. The CDR3 contains 13 residues. This rearrangement joins TRBV12-3 or TRBV12-4 to TRBJ1-2; D possibly corresponds to TRBD1 (5 bases). The receptor comes from a man aged 45 to 65 in a cohort exposed to, infected with or recovered from COVID-19 (not recorded which). Specimen: PBMCs or T cells enriched from blood (not recorded which). CDR3 residues: CASSRGRSNGYTF. The CDR3 DNA sequence: TGTGCCAGCAGTAGGGGAAGATCAAATGGCTACACCTTC.